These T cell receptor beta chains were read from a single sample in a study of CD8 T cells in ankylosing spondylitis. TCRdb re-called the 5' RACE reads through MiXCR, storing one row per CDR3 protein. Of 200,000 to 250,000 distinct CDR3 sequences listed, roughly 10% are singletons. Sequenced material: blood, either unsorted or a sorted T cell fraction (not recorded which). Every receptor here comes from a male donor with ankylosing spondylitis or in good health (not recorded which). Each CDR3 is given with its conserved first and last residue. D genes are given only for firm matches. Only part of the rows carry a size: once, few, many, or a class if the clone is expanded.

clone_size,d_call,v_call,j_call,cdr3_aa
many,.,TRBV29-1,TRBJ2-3,CSFWAGSDTQYF
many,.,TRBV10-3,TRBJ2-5,CAAKGTNKQETQYF
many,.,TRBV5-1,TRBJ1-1,CASSFQGPRTMNTEAFF
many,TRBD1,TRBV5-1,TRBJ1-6,CASSLEDRGTSPLHF
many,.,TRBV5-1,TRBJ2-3,CASSPDGQGGRSTDTQYF
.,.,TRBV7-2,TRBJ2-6,CASSFAVGDTVLTF
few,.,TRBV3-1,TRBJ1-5,CASSGGSNQPQHF
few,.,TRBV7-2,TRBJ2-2,CASSKRGGAAGELFF
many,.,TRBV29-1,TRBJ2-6,CSVSTLRGFSGANVLTF
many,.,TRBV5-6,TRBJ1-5,CASSLGLSQPQHF
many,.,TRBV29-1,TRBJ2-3,CSAPTVARGTQYF
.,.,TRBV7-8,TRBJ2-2,CASTPSSLLYTGELFF
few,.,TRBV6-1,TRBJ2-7,CASRGAPGSYEQYF
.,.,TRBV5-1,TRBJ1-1,CASSWQGSGTEALF
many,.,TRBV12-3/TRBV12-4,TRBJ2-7,CASRPDSYEQYF
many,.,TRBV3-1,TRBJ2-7,CASSRLGIVEQYF
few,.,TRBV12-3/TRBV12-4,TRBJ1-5,CASSLAQGFEQPQHF
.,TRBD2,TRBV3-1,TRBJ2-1,CASSQVLAGGHFYNEQFF
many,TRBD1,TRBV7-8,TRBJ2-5,CASSFGTGMRETQYF
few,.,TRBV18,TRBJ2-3,CASSPSDTQYF